What follows are 29 T cell receptor beta chains derived from one specimen sequenced in a study of cytomegalovirus exposure and HLA in healthy donors. Both 60 Vbeta primers and 13 Jbeta primers went into the PCR. The method was immunoSEQ multiplex PCR; TCRdb's version includes in-frame clones alone and lacks a portion of them. Of under 200,000 clones in the sample, roughly 85% were seen once. Sample: PBMCs. The receptors derive from a woman aged 40-49 years in good health and CMV-seronegative.

The chain joins TRBV4-1 to TRBJ2-7; 7 bases agree with TRBD1. The CDR3 is 14 residues long. V was pared by 0 bases and J by 2 bases, with 1 base of the junction left unmatched. CDR1 is MGHRA and CDR2 is YSYEKL in the germline V gene. Here the CDR3 reads CASSQEGQPYEQYF. The CDR3 DNA follows: TGCGCCAGCAGCCAAGAGGGACAGCCCTACGAGCAGTACTTC.

The genes are TRBV28 and TRBJ2-1; 14 bases match TRBD2. Trimming removed 1 base from V and 9 bases from J; junction bases left unmatched: 17. This CDR3 is built from 20 residues. CDR1 MDHEN and CDR2 SYDVKM come from the germline V gene. CDR3 protein: CASSLFGGVGLAGDISEQFF. CDR3 nucleotides: TGTGCCAGCAGTTTATTCGGCGGAGTGGGACTAGCGGGAGATATTAGTGAGCAGTTCTTC.

V is TRBV30 and J is TRBJ1-2; no firm D call. With 5 bases removed from V and 0 bases from J, the gap between germline ends came to 13 bases. This CDR3 has 14 residues. CDR1 is GTSNPN and CDR2 is SVGIG in the germline V gene (reference sequence). The CDR3 bases are TGTGCCTGGGTTGGTTGGGCCCCTAACTATGGCTACACCTTC. Its protein product is CAWVGWAPNYGYTF.

The chain employs TRBV19 and TRBJ1-4; D remains ambiguous. V lost 5 bases and J lost 8, with 18 bases in between. This CDR3 is 15 amino acids long. Germline CDR1 LNHDA, CDR2 SQIVND (reference sequence). The CDR3 coding sequence is TGTGCCAGTAGTGCACCCCAGGTCGAGTTCGAAAAACTGTTTTTT. It yields the protein CASSAPQVEFEKLFF.

This chain connects TRBV7-2 to TRBJ2-7; 8 nucleotides match TRBD2. In germline, CDR1 is SGHTA, CDR2 FQGNSA. The CDR3 has 16 amino acids. J lost 0 bases, V lost 1 base, and 5 bases had no gene match. The CDR3, as DNA: TGTGCCAGCAGCTTAGGGCTAGCGGGTAGCTCCTACGAGCAGTACTTC. This codes for CASSLGLAGSSYEQYF.

The chain combines TRBV27 with TRBJ2-5, with D tentatively TRBD1 (5 bases). This CDR3 spans 14 amino acids. Germline CDR1 reads MNHEY; CDR2 reads SMNVEV (reference sequence). V was clipped by 6 bases and J by 4 bases, with 15 bases between them. The DNA for the CDR3 is TGTGCCAGCAGGCAGCAGGGTCCGGGAGAGACCCAGTACTTC. Translation: CASRQQGPGETQYF.

This chain uses TRBV5-1 with TRBJ2-1, with D possibly being TRBD2 (6 bases). Germline loops: CDR1 SGHRS, CDR2 YFSETQ. The CDR3 is made up of 15 amino acids. Trimming stripped 4 bases from V and 8 bases from J, with 19 bases between. CDR3 DNA: TGCGCCAGCAGCCAAAACCCCGGGACTTCCCATGAGCAGTTCTTC. It is translated as CASSQNPGTSHEQFF.

There are a few counts of this clone. The chain combines TRBV9 with TRBJ1-2; no clear D. The CDR3 spans 12 residues. Germline CDR1 reads SGDLS; CDR2 reads YYNGEE. The V and J ends lost 1 base and 8 bases respectively, with 9 bases between them. CDR3 DNA sequence: TGTGCCAGCAGCGTACAGGCTTGGGGCTACACCTTC. The encoded protein is CASSVQAWGYTF.

The chain uses TRBV4-2 and TRBJ2-5; 7 bases line up with TRBD1. This CDR3 has 18 residues. In germline, CDR1 is LGHNA, CDR2 YNFKEQ. Trimming cost V 1 base and J 1 base; bases outside gene matches: 12. The CDR3, as DNA: TGTGCCAGCAGCCAAGGTATTGGGACAGCTGCCACCCAAGAGACCCAGTACTTC. Its translation: CASSQGIGTAATQETQYF.

This chain uses TRBV27 with TRBJ2-7; 9 nucleotides match TRBD2. This CDR3 spans 14 amino acids. The trim removed 8 bases at V and 9 bases at J, leaving 14 bases unmatched. Germline V gives CDR1 MNHEY, CDR2 SMNVEV (reference sequence). This CDR3 reads CASLGLAGPPRQYF. In DNA, the CDR3 is TGTGCCAGCCTAGGGCTAGCGGGGCCCCCGCGGCAGTACTTC.

J is TRBJ1-4 and V is TRBV5-4, with 8 nucleotides matching TRBD1. V was pared by 4 bases and J by 3 bases, with 5 bases of the junction left unmatched. The germline CDR1 and CDR2 sequences are SGHNT and YYREEE (reference sequence). This CDR3 spans 15 amino acids. The CDR3 here is CASSTRDRPNEKLFF. In nucleotides, the CDR3 is TGTGCCAGCAGCACCCGGGACAGGCCTAATGAAAAACTGTTTTTT. The full variable domain, its missing parts supplied by reference TRBV5-4 and TRBJ1-4, is ETGVTQSPTHLIKTRGQQVTLRCSSQSGHNTVSWYQQALGQGPQFIFQYYREEENGRGNFPPRFSGLQFPNYSSELNVNALELDDSALYLCASSTRDRPNEKLFFGSGTQLSVL.

V is TRBV30 and J is TRBJ2-7; D is perhaps TRBD1 (5 bases). The V gene's germline CDR1 is GTSNPN and CDR2 SVGIG (reference sequence). V was pared by 2 bases and J by 1 base, with 9 bases between. This CDR3 is 13 amino acids long. CDR3 DNA sequence: TGTGCCTGGAGTCCCCGACAGTCCTACGAGCAGTACTTC. Residues: CAWSPRQSYEQYF.

The chain joins TRBV7-9 to TRBJ1-1; 7 nucleotides line up with TRBD1. Looked up from germline, CDR1 is SEHNR and CDR2 is FQNEAQ (reference sequence). There are 14 residues in the CDR3. Germline trimming cut 1 base from V and 5 bases from J; bases unmatched to any gene: 4. CDR3 in amino acids: CASSLGTGRTEAFF. The CDR3 DNA reads as TGTGCCAGCAGCTTAGGGACAGGCCGAACTGAAGCTTTCTTT.

V and J are TRBV29-1 and TRBJ1-2, with TRBD1 matching over 7 bases. This CDR3 spans 15 amino acids. CDR1 and CDR2 (germline): SQVTM, ANQGSEA. Trimming at V came to 6 bases and at J to 3 bases, leaving 13 bases not matched to a gene. CDR3 sequence (DNA): TGCAGCGTGGGAGGAGGGGGCGCCCCCGACTATGGCTACACCTTC. It is translated as CSVGGGGAPDYGYTF.

The genes are TRBV28 and TRBJ2-1, with D perhaps TRBD2 (5 bases). Germline-derived CDR1 and CDR2 are MDHEN and SYDVKM. The CDR3 contains 14 residues. Trimming stripped 2 bases from V and 10 bases from J, with 15 bases between. The CDR3 DNA is TGTGCCAGCAGTTTACGAGAGGACTTCACAGAGCAGTTCTTC. Residues: CASSLREDFTEQFF.

The genes are TRBV27 and TRBJ1-4, with TRBD1 matching 7 bases. The ends lost 5 bases at V and 10 bases at J; junction bases unmatched: 7. The V gene's germline CDR1 is MNHEY and CDR2 SMNVEV (reference sequence). There are 13 residues in the CDR3. The CDR3 spells CASSPRQGGKLFF. The CDR3 DNA reads as TGTGCCAGCAGTCCAAGACAGGGAGGAAAACTGTTTTTT.

This clone was seen just once. V usage is TRBV9 and J usage is TRBJ1-1; the D gene is possibly TRBD1 (6 bases). Trimming took off 5 bases at V and 4 bases at J, with 18 bases between the two ends. The CDR3 loop spans 15 amino acids. Germline loops: CDR1 SGDLS, CDR2 YYNGEE. CDR3 loop: CASSAGARWGTEAFF. The CDR3, as DNA: TGTGCCAGCAGTGCAGGGGCGCGATGGGGCACTGAAGCTTTCTTT. Together with reference TRBV9 and TRBJ1-1, the CDR3 gives the full variable domain: DSGVTQTPKHLITATGQRVTLRCSPRSGDLSVYWYQQSLDQGLQFLIQYYNGEERAKGNILERFSAQQFPDLHSELNLSSLELGDSALYFCASSAGARWGTEAFFGQGTRLTVV.

The chain joins TRBV28 to TRBJ2-1; a weak D match, TRBD2 (6 bases). Trimming took 2 bases from V and 4 from J, leaving 24 bases between them. Germline loops: CDR1 MDHEN, CDR2 SYDVKM. There are 19 residues in the CDR3. The CDR3 reads CASSLVGGKTGARYNEQFF. The CDR3 nucleotides are TGTGCCAGCAGTTTAGTGGGTGGGAAAACGGGAGCTCGGTACAATGAGCAGTTCTTC.

The chain joins TRBV25-1 to TRBJ1-2; D might be TRBD1 (6 bases). CDR3 size: 15 residues. Germline CDR1 is MGHDK and CDR2 is SYGVNS. V lost 1 base and J lost 4, with 13 bases in between. In DNA form, the CDR3 reads TGTGCCAGCAGTGAATTAGGGGGAAATTCCTATGGCTACACCTTC. It specifies CASSELGGNSYGYTF.

The chain couples TRBV7-9 to TRBJ1-1; D is undetermined. The V gene's germline CDR1 is SEHNR and CDR2 FQNEAQ (reference sequence). CDR3 length: 12 residues. V was clipped by 6 bases and J by 7 bases, with 12 bases between them. The CDR3 bases are TGTGCCAGCAGTCATCCGGGATATGAAGCTTTCTTT. This codes for CASSHPGYEAFF.

The chain employs TRBV6-1 and TRBJ2-7; 9 positions agree with TRBD1. Per the germline V gene, CDR1 is MNHNS and CDR2 is SASEGT. After removal of 4 bases from V and 2 bases from J, the junction contained 3 bases not matched to a gene. The CDR3 consists of 14 residues. The CDR3 loop reads CASSGQGGPYEQYF. The CDR3 DNA follows: TGTGCCAGCAGTGGACAGGGGGGCCCCTACGAGCAGTACTTC.

The V gene is TRBV6-4, the J gene TRBJ1-2; 9 nucleotides agree with TRBD1. Germline loops: CDR1 MRHNA, CDR2 SNTAGT. This CDR3 has 15 residues. The ends lost 2 bases at V and 4 bases at J; junction bases unmatched: 5. This CDR3 is CASSDTGGSTYGYTF. The CDR3 region has the DNA TGTGCCAGCAGTGACACAGGGGGCAGTACCTATGGCTACACCTTC.

This clone came up once. The J gene is TRBJ2-7, the V gene TRBV5-4, with D tentatively TRBD2 (5 bases). V was shortened by 0 bases and J by 0 bases, with 7 bases between the two germline ends. The V gene's germline CDR1 is SGHNT and CDR2 YYREEE (reference sequence). The CDR3 extends over 14 amino acids. CDR3 bases: TGTGCCAGCAGCTTGGTGGGGAGCTCCTACGAGCAGTACTTC. Residues: CASSLVGSSYEQYF.

The gene calls are TRBV28 and TRBJ1-3; TRBD1 matches at 9 bases. This CDR3 has 14 amino acids. J gave up 4 bases and V 8 bases, and 6 bases lay outside the gene matches. Germline CDR1 MDHEN, CDR2 SYDVKM. The CDR3 is CASEPTGGGNTIYF. DNA of the CDR3: TGTGCCAGCGAACCAACAGGGGGCGGAAACACCATATATTTT.

The chain has TRBV4-1 and TRBJ2-1; a weak D match, TRBD1 (5 bases). In germline, CDR1 is MGHRA, CDR2 YSYEKL. The V end was cut by 1 base, the J end by 8 bases, with 9 bases between. The CDR3 spans 13 residues. The CDR3, as DNA: TGCGCCAGCAGCCAAGGGCAGGGCTATGAGCAGTTCTTC. Amino acids: CASSQGQGYEQFF.

The chain has TRBV12-1 and TRBJ1-5; TRBD1, the table's D call, was not compared with the DNA. TRBV12-1 is a pseudogene segment. CDR3 length: 15 residues. CDR3 in amino acids: CASSFERDRAQPQHF. CDR3 coding DNA: TGTGCCAGCAGCTTTGAGAGGGACAGGGCTCAGCCCCAGCATTTT.

The genes are TRBV9 and TRBJ2-3; 7 bases map to TRBD2. Germline assignment: CDR1 SGDLS and CDR2 YYNGEE. The CDR3 has 15 amino acids. J gave up 5 bases and V 2 bases, and 8 bases lay outside the gene matches. The CDR3 DNA reads as TGTGCCAGCAGCGTGGCGGGAGCGCCGGGAGATACGCAGTATTTT. It yields the protein CASSVAGAPGDTQYF.

This clone was detected a few times. This chain joins TRBV27 and TRBJ2-2; 9 bases are a match to TRBD2. Germline lookup yields CDR1 MNHEY and CDR2 SMNVEV (reference sequence). The CDR3 spans 17 residues. Trimming took 2 bases from V and 6 from J; bases not matched to a gene: 10. The CDR3, as DNA: TGTGCCAGCAGTTTACCCGGGGCGGGACTAGCAGCCGGGGAGCTGTTTTTT. This gives the protein CASSLPGAGLAAGELFF.

The chain carries TRBV30 and TRBJ2-7; 11 bases align to TRBD2. The V and J ends lost 3 bases and 4 bases, in that order; junction bases with no gene match: 17. Germline CDR1 reads GTSNPN; CDR2 reads SVGIG (reference sequence). There are 18 residues in the CDR3. In DNA form, the CDR3 reads TGTGCCTGGAGCGCCACTAGCGGGAGATGGAGACTACGATACGAGCAGTACTTC. The encoded protein is CAWSATSGRWRLRYEQYF.